This T cell receptor beta chain was found in a study of shared clonotypes between healthy human individuals. This CDR3 comprises 15 residues. Germline V gene lookup returns CDR1 SNHLY and CDR2 FYNNEI. The ends lost 8 bases at V and 1 base at J; junction bases unmatched: 10. About this clone: Its specificity is unknown.

Whole-study findings and limits: Rarefaction demonstrated incomplete sorted-subset sequencing despite large depth.

The material for each subset, its genomic DNA, was split evenly across several immunoSEQ plates. Replicate PCRs run on sorted subsets employed roughly 180 ng DNA, around 31,000 T cell genomes. As handled by the study authors: ImmunoSEQ gave junction-only sequences without quality scores, so filtering differed. Repertoires were generated with immunoSEQ multiplex PCR, while TCRdb's copy carries only in-frame clones and drops some. V, J and clone size were drawn from that table, and D and trimming were deduced from the DNA. In the table there are around 990,000 clones, approximately 77% of which are singletons.

The sample was memory CD4+ T cells from PBMCs. As to subset: CD45RA-negative fraction. This TCR was recovered from a young man in good health. Some clones in this sample may be carry-over from other donors' samples. The chain is built from TRBV2 and TRBJ2-7, with 8 bases matching TRBD1. The CDR3, as DNA: TGTGCCAGCTCTGGGATGCGACAGGGGTCCTACGAGCAGTACTTC. Residues: CASSGMRQGSYEQYF.